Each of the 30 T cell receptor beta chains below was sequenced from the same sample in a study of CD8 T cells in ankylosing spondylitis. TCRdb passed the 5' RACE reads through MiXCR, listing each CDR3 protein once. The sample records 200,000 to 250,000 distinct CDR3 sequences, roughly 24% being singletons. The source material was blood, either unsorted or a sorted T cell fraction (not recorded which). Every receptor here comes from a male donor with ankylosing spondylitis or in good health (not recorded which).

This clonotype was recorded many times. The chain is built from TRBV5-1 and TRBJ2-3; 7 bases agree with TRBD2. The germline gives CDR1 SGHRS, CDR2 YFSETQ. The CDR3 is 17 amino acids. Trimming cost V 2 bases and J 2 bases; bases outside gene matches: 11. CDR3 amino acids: CASSLSDLAALTDTQYF. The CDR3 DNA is TGCGCCAGCAGCTTAAGTGATCTAGCGGCCCTCACAGATACGCAGTATTTT. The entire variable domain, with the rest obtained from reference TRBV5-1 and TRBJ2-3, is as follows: KAGVTQTPRYLIKTRGQQVTLSCSPISGHRSVSWYQQTPGQGLQFLFEYFSETQRNKGNFPGRFSGRQFSNSRSEMNVSTLELGDSALYLCASSLSDLAALTDTQYFGPGTRLTVL.

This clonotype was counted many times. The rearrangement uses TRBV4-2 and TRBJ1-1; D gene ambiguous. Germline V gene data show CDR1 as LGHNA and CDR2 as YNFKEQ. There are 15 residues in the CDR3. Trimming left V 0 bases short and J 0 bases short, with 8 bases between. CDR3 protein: CASSQDRTLNTEAFF. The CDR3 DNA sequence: TGTGCCAGCAGCCAAGACAGGACCTTGAACACTGAAGCTTTCTTT.

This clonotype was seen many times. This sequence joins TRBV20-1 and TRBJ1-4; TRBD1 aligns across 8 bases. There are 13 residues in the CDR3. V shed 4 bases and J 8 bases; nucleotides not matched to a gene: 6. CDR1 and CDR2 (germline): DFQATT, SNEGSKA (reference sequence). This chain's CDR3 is CSAKGRGQEKLFF. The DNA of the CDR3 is TGCAGTGCTAAAGGCAGGGGGCAAGAAAAACTGTTTTTT.

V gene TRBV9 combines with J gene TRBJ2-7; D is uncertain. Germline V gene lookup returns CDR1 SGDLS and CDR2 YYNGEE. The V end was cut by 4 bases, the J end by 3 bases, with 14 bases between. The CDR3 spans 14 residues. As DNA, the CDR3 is TGTGCCAGCAGCAAAACCGACATGTACTACGAGCAGTACTTC. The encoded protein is CASSKTDMYYEQYF.

CDR3 amino acids: CSARGRLAAPTTYEQFF. The CDR3 DNA is TGCAGTGCTAGAGGACGACTAGCGGCCCCCACAACCTATGAGCAGTTCTTC. The V call is TRBV20-1, the J call TRBJ2-1; 9 bases align to TRBD2. The CDR3 extends over 17 amino acids. J was trimmed by 8 bases and V by 1 base; bases with no gene match: 15. The V gene's germline CDR1 is DFQATT and CDR2 SNEGSKA (reference sequence).

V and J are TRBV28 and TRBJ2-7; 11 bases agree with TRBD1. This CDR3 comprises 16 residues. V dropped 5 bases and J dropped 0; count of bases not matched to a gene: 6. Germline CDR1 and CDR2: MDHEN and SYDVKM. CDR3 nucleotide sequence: TGTGCCAGCAGTCCCCAGGGACAGGGGGACTCCTACGAGCAGTACTTC. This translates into CASSPQGQGDSYEQYF.

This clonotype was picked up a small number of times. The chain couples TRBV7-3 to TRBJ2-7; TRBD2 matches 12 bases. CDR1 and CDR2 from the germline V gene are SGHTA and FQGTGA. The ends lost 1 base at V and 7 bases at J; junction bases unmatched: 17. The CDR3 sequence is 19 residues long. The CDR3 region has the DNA TGTGCCAGCAGCTTAAAGAGGACTAGCGGGAAGGTGGTGTGTGCAGAGCAGTACTTC. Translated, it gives CASSLKRTSGKVVCAEQYF.

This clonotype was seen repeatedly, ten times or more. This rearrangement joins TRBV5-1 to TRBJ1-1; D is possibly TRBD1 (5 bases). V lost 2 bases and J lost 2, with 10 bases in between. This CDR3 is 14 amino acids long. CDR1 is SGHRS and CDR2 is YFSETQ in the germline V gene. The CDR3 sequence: CASSLLGGNTEAFF. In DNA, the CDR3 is TGCGCCAGCAGCTTACTGGGGGGTAACACTGAAGCTTTCTTT.

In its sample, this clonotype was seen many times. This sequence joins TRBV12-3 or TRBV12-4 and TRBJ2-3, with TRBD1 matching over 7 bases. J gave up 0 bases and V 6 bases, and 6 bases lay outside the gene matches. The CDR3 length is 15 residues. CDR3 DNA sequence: TGTGCCAGCAGGAAAACAGGGGCGAGCACAGATACGCAGTATTTT. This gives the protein CASRKTGASTDTQYF.

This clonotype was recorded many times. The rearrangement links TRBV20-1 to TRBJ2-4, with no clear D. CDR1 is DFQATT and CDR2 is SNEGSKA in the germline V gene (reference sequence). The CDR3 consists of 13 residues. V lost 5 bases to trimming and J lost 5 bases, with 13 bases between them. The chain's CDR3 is CSARRVTQNIQYF. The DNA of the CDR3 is TGCAGTGCTCGGCGTGTGACCCAAAACATTCAGTACTTC.

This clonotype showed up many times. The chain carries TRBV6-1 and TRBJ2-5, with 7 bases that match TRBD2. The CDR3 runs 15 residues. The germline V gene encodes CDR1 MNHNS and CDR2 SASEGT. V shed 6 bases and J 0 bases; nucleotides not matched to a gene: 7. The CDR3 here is CASRRAGSYQETQYF. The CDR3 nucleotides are TGTGCCAGCAGGAGAGCGGGATCGTACCAAGAGACCCAGTACTTC.

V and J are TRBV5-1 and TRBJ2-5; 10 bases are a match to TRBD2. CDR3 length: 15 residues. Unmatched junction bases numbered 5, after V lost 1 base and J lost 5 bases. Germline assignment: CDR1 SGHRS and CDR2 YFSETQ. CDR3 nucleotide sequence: TGCGCCAGCAGCTTGACTAGCGGGATTTCGGAGACCCAGTACTTC. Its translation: CASSLTSGISETQYF.

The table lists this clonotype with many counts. The chain's CDR3 is CASSFLGQGAGEAFF. For the CDR3, the DNA is TGCGCCAGCAGCTTCCTTGGGCAGGGGGCCGGTGAAGCTTTCTTT. This chain links TRBV5-1 with TRBJ1-1, with 8 positions matching TRBD1. Germline assignment: CDR1 SGHRS and CDR2 YFSETQ. Trimming took 2 bases from V and 7 from J; bases not matched to a gene: 10. CDR3 size: 15 residues.

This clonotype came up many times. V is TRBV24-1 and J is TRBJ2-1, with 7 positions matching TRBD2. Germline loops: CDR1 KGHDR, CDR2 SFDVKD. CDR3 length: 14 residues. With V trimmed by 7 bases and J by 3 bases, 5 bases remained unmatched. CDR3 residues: CATRPSGSYNEQFF. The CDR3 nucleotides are TGTGCCACCAGACCTAGCGGAAGCTACAATGAGCAGTTCTTC.

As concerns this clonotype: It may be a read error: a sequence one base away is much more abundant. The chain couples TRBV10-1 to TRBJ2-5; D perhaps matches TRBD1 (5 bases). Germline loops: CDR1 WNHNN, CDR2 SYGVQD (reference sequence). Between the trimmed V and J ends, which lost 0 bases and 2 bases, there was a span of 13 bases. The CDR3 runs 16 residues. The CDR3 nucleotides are TGCGCCAGCAGTGAGTCGTCCGGGCCAGGGCAAGAGACCCAGTACTTC. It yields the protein CASSESSGPGQETQYF.

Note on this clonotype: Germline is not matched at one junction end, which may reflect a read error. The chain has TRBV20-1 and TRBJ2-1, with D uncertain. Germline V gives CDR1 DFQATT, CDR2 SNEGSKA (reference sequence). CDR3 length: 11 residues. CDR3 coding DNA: TGCAGTGCTGGAGACTCTAATGAGCAGTTCTTC. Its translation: CSAGDSNEQFF.

CDR3: CASSQDRGGWYEQYF. The CDR3 nucleotides are TGTGCCAGCAGCCAAGACAGGGGGGGTTGGTACGAGCAGTACTTC. The chain employs TRBV4-2 and TRBJ2-7, with D perhaps matching TRBD1 or TRBD2 (7 bases each). Germline V lookup: CDR1 LGHNA, CDR2 YNFKEQ. This CDR3 contains 15 residues. The V end lost 0 bases, the J end lost 4 bases, and 13 bases lay between the germline ends.

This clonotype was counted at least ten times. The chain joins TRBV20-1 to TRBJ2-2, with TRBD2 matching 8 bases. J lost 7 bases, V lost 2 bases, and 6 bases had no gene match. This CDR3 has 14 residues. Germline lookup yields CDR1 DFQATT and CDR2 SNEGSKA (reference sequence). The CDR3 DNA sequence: TGCAGTGCTAGACCGGGAGGGCTCGGCGGGGAGCTGTTTTTT. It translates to CSARPGGLGGELFF.

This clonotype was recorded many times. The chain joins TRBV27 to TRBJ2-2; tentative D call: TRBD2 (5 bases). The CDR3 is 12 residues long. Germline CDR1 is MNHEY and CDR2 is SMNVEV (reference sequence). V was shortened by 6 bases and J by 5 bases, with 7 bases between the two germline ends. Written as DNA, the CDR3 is TGTGCCAGCAGACGAGGGACCGGGGAGCTGTTTTTT. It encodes CASRRGTGELFF.

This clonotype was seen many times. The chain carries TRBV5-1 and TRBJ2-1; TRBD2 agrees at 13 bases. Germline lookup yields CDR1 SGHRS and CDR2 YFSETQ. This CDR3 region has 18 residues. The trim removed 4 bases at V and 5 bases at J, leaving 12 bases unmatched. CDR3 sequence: CASSPGLAGVLADNEQFF. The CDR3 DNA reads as TGCGCCAGCAGCCCAGGACTAGCGGGAGTGCTAGCTGACAATGAGCAGTTCTTC.

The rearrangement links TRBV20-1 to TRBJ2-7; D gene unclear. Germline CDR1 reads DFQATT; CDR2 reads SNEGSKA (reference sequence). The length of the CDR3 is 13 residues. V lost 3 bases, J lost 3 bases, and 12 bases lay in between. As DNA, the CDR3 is TGCAGTGCTAGTTCCGGAAGTCTCTACGAGCAGTACTTC. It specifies CSASSGSLYEQYF.

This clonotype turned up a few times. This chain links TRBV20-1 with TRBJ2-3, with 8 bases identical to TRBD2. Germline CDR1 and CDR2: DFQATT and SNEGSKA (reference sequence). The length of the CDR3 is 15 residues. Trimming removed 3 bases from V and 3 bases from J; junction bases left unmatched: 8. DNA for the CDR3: TGCAGTGCTAGGCCTAGCGGGCAACCTACAGATACGCAGTATTTT. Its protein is CSARPSGQPTDTQYF.

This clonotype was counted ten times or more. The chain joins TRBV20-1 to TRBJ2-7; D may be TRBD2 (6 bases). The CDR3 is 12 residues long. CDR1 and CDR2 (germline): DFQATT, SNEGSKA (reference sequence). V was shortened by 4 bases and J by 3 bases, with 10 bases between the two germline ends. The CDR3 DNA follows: TGCAGTGCTAAGACTAGAAACTACGAGCAGTACTTC. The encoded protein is CSAKTRNYEQYF.

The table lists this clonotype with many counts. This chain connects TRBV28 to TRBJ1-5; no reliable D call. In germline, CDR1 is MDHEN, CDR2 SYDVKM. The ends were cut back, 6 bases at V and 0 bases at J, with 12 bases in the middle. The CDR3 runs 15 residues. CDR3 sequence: CASRPTENSNQPQHF. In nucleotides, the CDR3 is TGTGCCAGCAGACCCACAGAGAATAGCAATCAGCCCCAGCATTTT.

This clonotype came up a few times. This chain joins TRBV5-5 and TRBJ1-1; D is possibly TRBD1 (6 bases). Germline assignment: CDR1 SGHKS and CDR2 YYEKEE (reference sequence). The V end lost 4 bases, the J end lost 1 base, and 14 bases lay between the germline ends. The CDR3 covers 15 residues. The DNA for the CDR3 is TGTGCCAGCAGCCGTAACAGGGACCCGAACACTGAAGCTTTCTTT. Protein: CASSRNRDPNTEAFF.

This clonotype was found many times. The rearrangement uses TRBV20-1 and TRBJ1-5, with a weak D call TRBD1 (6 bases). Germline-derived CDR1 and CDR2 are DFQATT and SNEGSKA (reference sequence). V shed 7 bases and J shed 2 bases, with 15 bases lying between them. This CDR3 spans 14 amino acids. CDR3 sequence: CSGRGGGGNQPQHF. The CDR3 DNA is TGCAGTGGAAGGGGGGGGGGTGGCAATCAGCCCCAGCATTTT.

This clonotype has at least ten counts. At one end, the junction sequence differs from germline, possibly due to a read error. CDR3 sequence: CASSWDRQETQYF. In DNA, the CDR3 is TGTGCTAGCAGCTGGGACAGACAAGAGACCCAGTACTTC. V is TRBV7-7 and J is TRBJ2-5; 7 bases match TRBD1. This CDR3 is 13 amino acids long. CDR1 and CDR2 (germline): SSHAT, FNYEAQ (reference sequence).

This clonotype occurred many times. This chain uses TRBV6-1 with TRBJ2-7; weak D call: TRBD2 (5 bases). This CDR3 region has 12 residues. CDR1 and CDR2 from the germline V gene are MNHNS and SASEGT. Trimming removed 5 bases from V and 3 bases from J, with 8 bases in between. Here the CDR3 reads CASSIRDYEQYF. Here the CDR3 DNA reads TGTGCCAGCAGTATTCGGGACTACGAGCAGTACTTC.

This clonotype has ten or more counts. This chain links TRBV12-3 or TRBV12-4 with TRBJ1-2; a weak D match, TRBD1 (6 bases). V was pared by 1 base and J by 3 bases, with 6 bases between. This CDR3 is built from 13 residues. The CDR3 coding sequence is TGTGCCAGCAGTTTAGGGACAGACTATGGCTACACCTTC. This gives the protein CASSLGTDYGYTF.

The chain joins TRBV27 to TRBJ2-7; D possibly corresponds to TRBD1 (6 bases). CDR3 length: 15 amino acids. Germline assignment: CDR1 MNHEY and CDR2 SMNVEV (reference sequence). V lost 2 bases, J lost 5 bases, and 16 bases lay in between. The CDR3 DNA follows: TGTGCCAGCAGTTTAGCCGGGACAACGGGCAACGAGCAGTACTTC. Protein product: CASSLAGTTGNEQYF.